Listed below are T cell receptor beta chains from one sample, sequenced in a study of Ad26.COV2.S vaccination and SARS-CoV-2 variants. Profiled with immunoSEQ multiplex PCR; TCRdb holds only in-frame clones, not every one. The sample contains about 410,000 clones, about 85% of which appear only once. The sample consisted of peripheral blood, taken in a trial of Ad26.COV2.S vaccine versus placebo. The receptors were sampled from a person between 18 and 59 years old who received the Ad26.COV2.S COVID-19 vaccine or a placebo. The CDR3 runs from the conserved cysteine through the conserved F or W. D genes are given only for firm matches. Where a row states a size, it is once, few, many or the class of an expanded clone; other rows omit it.

V gene	D gene	J gene	clone size	CDR3 protein	CDR3 DNA
TRBV6-4	TRBD1	TRBJ1-6	-	CASSDSRGSGQGFAPLHF	TGTGCCAGCAGTGACTCGAGGGGCTCGGGACAGGGGTTCGCACCCCTCCACTTT
TRBV3-1/TRBV3-2	TRBD2	TRBJ2-3	-	CASSQDPPGLATDTQYF	TGTGCCAGCAGCCAAGATCCCCCAGGACTAGCCACAGATACGCAGTATTTT
TRBV5-8	TRBD2	TRBJ2-3	-	CASSRGLAGVVFTDTQYF	TGTGCCAGCAGCCGGGGACTAGCGGGGGTGGTTTTCACAGATACGCAGTATTTT
TRBV6-5	-	TRBJ2-7	-	CASSYGTNYEQYF	TGTGCCAGCAGTTACGGGACAAACTACGAGCAGTACTTC
TRBV6-1	-	TRBJ1-1	-	CASSEDRNPGSTEAFF	TGTGCCAGCAGTGAGGACAGAAACCCTGGGAGCACTGAAGCTTTCTTT
TRBV20-1	TRBD2	TRBJ2-1	-	CSASSSGGVYNEQFF	TGCAGTGCTAGTTCCAGCGGGGGGGTCTACAATGAGCAGTTCTTC
TRBV7-2	-	TRBJ1-3	many	CASSLDSIGNTIYF	TGTGCCAGCAGCTTAGATTCGATCGGAAACACCATATATTTT
TRBV4-3	TRBD2	TRBJ2-1	-	CASSQDGQRGYNEQFF	TGCGCCAGCAGCCAAGATGGGCAGCGGGGTTACAATGAGCAGTTCTTC
TRBV2	-	TRBJ1-1	-	CASSVAGQNTEAFF	TGTGCCAGCAGTGTGGCAGGACAGAACACTGAAGCTTTCTTT
TRBV15	TRBD2	TRBJ2-5	-	CATSRDGGGWTQYF	TGTGCCACCAGCAGAGATGGGGGGGGTTGGACCCAGTACTTC
TRBV5-4	-	TRBJ2-5	-	CASSLAGETQYF	TGTGCCAGCAGCTTGGCGGGGGAGACCCAGTACTTC
TRBV10-3	-	TRBJ2-7	-	CAISEDNPEQYF	TGTGCCATCAGTGAGGACAATCCCGAGCAGTACTTC
TRBV5-1	-	TRBJ2-2	-	CASSSQGGTTGELFF	TGCGCCAGCAGTTCCCAGGGGGGTACCACCGGGGAGCTGTTTTTT
TRBV5-1	-	TRBJ1-1	-	CASSPTPVGNTEAFF	TGCGCCAGCAGCCCAACGCCGGTGGGGAACACTGAAGCTTTCTTT
TRBV13	-	TRBJ1-5	-	CASSQGFSSNQPQHF	TGTGCCAGCAGCCAGGGGTTTTCCAGCAATCAGCCCCAGCATTTT
TRBV25-1	TRBD1	TRBJ1-4	-	CASSAGQGGNEKLFF	TGTGCCAGCAGCGCTGGACAGGGAGGGAATGAAAAACTGTTTTTT
TRBV10-3	-	TRBJ2-1	-	CAIHSRNYSYNEQFF	TGTGCCATCCATTCTCGGAACTACTCCTACAATGAGCAGTTCTTC
TRBV19	-	TRBJ2-2	-	CASSKSGRGANTGELFF	TGTGCCAGTAGTAAATCAGGCAGGGGGGCGAACACCGGGGAGCTGTTTTTT
TRBV29-1	TRBD1	TRBJ1-2	-	CSAGQASGYTF	TGCAGCGCGGGACAGGCGAGTGGCTACACCTTC
TRBV4-2	-	TRBJ2-5	-	CASSQELGRSLETQYF	TGTGCCAGCAGCCAAGAACTAGGGAGGAGTTTAGAGACCCAGTACTTC
TRBV19	TRBD2	TRBJ2-1	-	CASISGGGGNEQFF	TGTGCCAGTATCAGCGGGGGGGGAGGTAATGAGCAGTTCTTC
TRBV7-2	TRBD1	TRBJ1-1	-	CASKGTENTEAFF	TGTGCCAGCAAAGGGACAGAGAACACTGAAGCTTTCTTT
TRBV10-3	TRBD2	TRBJ2-5	-	CAISDRYSGGRGETQYF	TGTGCCATCAGCGACCGATATAGCGGGGGCCGGGGAGAGACCCAGTACTTC
TRBV6-2/TRBV6-3	TRBD1	TRBJ1-1	-	CASSGDSPEAFF	TGTGCCAGCAGTGGGGACAGCCCTGAAGCTTTCTTT
TRBV5-1	-	TRBJ1-1	-	CASSLTGGTEAFF	TGCGCCAGCAGCTTGACGGGCGGCACTGAAGCTTTCTTT
TRBV9	-	TRBJ1-6	-	CASSVDSGENSPLHF	TGTGCCAGCAGCGTCGATTCAGGGGAAAATTCACCCCTCCACTTT
TRBV7-9	TRBD2	TRBJ2-3	-	CASRPKRYGGGCTDTQYF	TGTGCCAGCAGACCAAAAAGGTACGGCGGGGGGTGCACAGATACGCAGTATTTT
TRBV5-1	-	TRBJ2-7	-	CASSYTAGVYEQYF	TGCGCCAGCAGCTATACCGCAGGGGTCTACGAGCAGTACTTC
TRBV28	TRBD1	TRBJ1-6	few	CASKGQTNSPLHF	TGTGCCAGCAAGGGACAGACTAATTCACCCCTCCACTTT
TRBV5-1	-	TRBJ1-1	once	CASSLGHLNTEAFF	TGCGCCAGCAGCTTGGGACATCTGAACACTGAAGCTTTCTTT
TRBV29-1	-	TRBJ1-2	-	CSVREQLKLLDGYTF	TGCAGCGTTCGAGAGCAGCTTAAGTTATTGGATGGCTACACCTTC
TRBV4-1	TRBD1	TRBJ1-1	-	CASSQEDRGTEAFF	TGCGCCAGCAGCCAAGAGGACAGGGGAACTGAAGCTTTCTTT
TRBV12-3/TRBV12-4	-	TRBJ2-1	-	CASSLGRNNEQFF	TGTGCCAGCAGTTTAGGCCGGAACAATGAGCAGTTCTTC
TRBV10-3	-	TRBJ2-7	-	CAIRGGAQIYEQYF	TGTGCCATCAGGGGGGGGGCGCAGATCTACGAGCAGTACTTC
TRBV4-3	TRBD2	TRBJ2-3	-	CASSQKTSNTDTQYF	TGCGCCAGCAGCCAAAAGACTAGCAACACAGATACGCAGTATTTT
TRBV12-3/TRBV12-4	TRBD1	TRBJ1-6	-	CASTTGDHSPLHF	TGTGCCAGCACTACAGGGGACCATTCACCCCTCCACTTT